One T cell receptor beta chain is described in this entry. The data stem from a study of early T cells in non-severe SARS-CoV-2 infection. Germline CDR1 reads SGHAT; CDR2 reads FQDESV (reference sequence). This CDR3 contains 14 residues. The V and J ends lost 3 bases and 7 bases respectively, with 16 bases between them. TCRdb re-derived calls from the 5' RACE reads in MiXCR, one entry per CDR3 protein. In the table there are about 59,000 distinct CDR3 sequences, 13% of which are singletons. This chain uses TRBV11-1 with TRBJ2-7; TRBD1 is a possible D gene (5 bases). Sequenced here: whole blood, sampled at baseline. The sequence derives from an adult who was a healthcare worker with PCR-confirmed SARS-CoV-2 infection or an uninfected control (not recorded which). CDR3 residues: CASSFGPVGQEQYF. The CDR3 region has the DNA TGTGCCAGCAGCTTCGGTCCAGTGGGGCAAGAGCAGTACTTC.